This T cell receptor beta chain originates from a study of blood T cell repertoires in COVID-19. Turning to the study itself: Sources were T cells, B-cell-depleted T cells, or PBMCs; the material itself was cDNA or gDNA.

In the study's own analysis: Estimation of nucleated cell counts relied on the amplification of reference gene primers. Produced via immunoSEQ multiplex PCR; TCRdb's table is partial and in-frame only. That table is the source of V, J and clone size, and D and trimming were worked out from the DNA. The sample contains approximately 300,000 clones, 90% of which appear only once. The CDR3 has 17 residues. Germline V gene data show CDR1 as SGDLS and CDR2 as YYNGEE. The ends lost 5 bases at V and 7 bases at J; junction bases unmatched: 14. Sequenced sample: peripheral blood. The chain uses TRBV9 and TRBJ2-1; 11 bases match TRBD1. The source is a woman in her 30s with COVID-19, enrolled during active disease. CDR3 loop: CASRGCPGTGGGNEQFF. The DNA of the CDR3 is TGTGCCAGCAGGGGATGCCCCGGGACAGGGGGTGGTAATGAGCAGTTCTTC.